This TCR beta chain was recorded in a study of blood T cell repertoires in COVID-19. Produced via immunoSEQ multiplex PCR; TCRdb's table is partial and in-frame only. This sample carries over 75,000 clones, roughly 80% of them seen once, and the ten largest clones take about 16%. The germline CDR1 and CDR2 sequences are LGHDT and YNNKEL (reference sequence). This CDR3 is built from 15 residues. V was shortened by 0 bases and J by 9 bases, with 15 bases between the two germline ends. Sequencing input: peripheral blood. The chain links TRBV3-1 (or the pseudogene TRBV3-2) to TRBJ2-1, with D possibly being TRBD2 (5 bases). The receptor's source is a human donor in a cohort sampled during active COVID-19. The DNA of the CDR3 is TGTGCCAGCAGCCAAGATCTAAGACTAACGAGTGAGCAGTTCTTC. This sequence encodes CASSQDLRLTSEQFF.